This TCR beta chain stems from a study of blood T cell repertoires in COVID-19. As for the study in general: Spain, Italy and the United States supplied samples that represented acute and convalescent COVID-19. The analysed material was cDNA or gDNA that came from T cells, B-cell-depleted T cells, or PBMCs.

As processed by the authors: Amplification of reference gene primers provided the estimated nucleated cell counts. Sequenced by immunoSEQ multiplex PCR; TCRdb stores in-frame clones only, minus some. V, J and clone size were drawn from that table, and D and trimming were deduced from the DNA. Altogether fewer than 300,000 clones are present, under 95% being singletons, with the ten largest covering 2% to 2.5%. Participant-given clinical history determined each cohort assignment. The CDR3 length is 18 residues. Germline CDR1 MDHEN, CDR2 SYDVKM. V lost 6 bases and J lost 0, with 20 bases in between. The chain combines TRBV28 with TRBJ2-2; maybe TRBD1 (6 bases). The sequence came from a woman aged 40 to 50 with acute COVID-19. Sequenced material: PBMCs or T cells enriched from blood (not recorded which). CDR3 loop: CASSYDRSGLANTGELFF. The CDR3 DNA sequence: TGTGCCAGCAGCTACGACAGGTCTGGGCTCGCGAACACCGGGGAGCTGTTTTTT. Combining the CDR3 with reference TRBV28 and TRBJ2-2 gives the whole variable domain DVKVTQSSRYLVKRTGEKVFLECVQDMDHENMFWYRQDPGLGLRLIYFSYDVKMKEKGDIPEGYSVSREKKERFSLILESASTNQTSMYLCASSYDRSGLANTGELFFGEGSRLTVL.